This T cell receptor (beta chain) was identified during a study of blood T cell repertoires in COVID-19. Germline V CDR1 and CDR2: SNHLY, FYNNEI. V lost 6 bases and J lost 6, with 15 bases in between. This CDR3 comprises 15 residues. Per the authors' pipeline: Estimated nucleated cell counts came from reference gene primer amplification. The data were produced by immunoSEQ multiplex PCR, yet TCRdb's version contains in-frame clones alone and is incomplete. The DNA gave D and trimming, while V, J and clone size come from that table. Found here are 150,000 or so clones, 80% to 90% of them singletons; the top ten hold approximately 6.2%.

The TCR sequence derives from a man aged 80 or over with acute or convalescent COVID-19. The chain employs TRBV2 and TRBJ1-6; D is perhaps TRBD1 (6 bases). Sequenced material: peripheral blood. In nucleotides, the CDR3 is TGTGCCAGCAGCTCCCAGGGGTTAAGTAATTCACCCCTCCACTTT. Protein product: CASSSQGLSNSPLHF.